Listed below are T cell receptor beta chains from one sample, sequenced in a study of T cells in Graves' hyperthyroidism and ophthalmopathy. TCRdb passed the multiplex PCR reads through MiXCR, listing each CDR3 protein once. The data hold 190,000 or so distinct CDR3 sequences, with approximately 20% observed a single time. The specimen was blood. Receptor source: a man aged 40-49 years with Graves' hyperthyroidism. The CDR3 runs from the conserved cysteine through the conserved F or W. Fields, in order: D gene, J gene, clone size, V gene, CDR3 protein, CDR3 DNA. The D gene is left open where the match is weak. Part of the rows lack a size; the others show once, few, many or a class for expanded clones.

D gene: .
J gene: TRBJ1-1
clone size: many
V gene: TRBV4-1
CDR3 protein: CASSQNRNTEAFF
CDR3 DNA: TGCGCCAGCAGCCAAAACAGGAACACTGAAGCTTTCTTT

D gene: .
J gene: TRBJ1-1
clone size: many
V gene: TRBV11-1
CDR3 protein: CASSFGQNINLNTEAFF
CDR3 DNA: TGTGCCAGCAGCTTTGGTCAGAACATAAACTTGAACACTGAAGCTTTCTTT

D gene: .
J gene: TRBJ2-2
clone size: few
V gene: TRBV5-1
CDR3 protein: CASSLIPSGQNTGELFF
CDR3 DNA: TGCGCCAGCAGCTTGATCCCATCCGGACAAAACACCGGGGAGCTGTTTTTT

D gene: .
J gene: TRBJ1-2
clone size: many
V gene: TRBV5-8
CDR3 protein: CASSFTGLYGYTF
CDR3 DNA: TGTGCCAGCAGCTTCACAGGGCTCTATGGCTACACCTTC

D gene: .
J gene: TRBJ2-3
clone size: many
V gene: TRBV7-3
CDR3 protein: CASSLGPNTDTQYF
CDR3 DNA: TGTGCCAGCAGCCTCGGGCCCAACACAGATACGCAGTATTTT

D gene: .
J gene: TRBJ2-7
clone size: many
V gene: TRBV5-1
CDR3 protein: CASSPGSSYEQYF
CDR3 DNA: TGCGCCAGCAGCCCCGGGTCCTCCTACGAGCAGTACTTC

D gene: TRBD1
J gene: TRBJ1-1
clone size: .
V gene: TRBV5-4
CDR3 protein: CASSWDRGRMTEAFF
CDR3 DNA: TGTGCCAGCAGCTGGGACAGGGGGCGCATGACTGAAGCTTTCTTT

D gene: .
J gene: TRBJ1-2
clone size: many
V gene: TRBV20-1
CDR3 protein: CSATTNSGSQGYTF
CDR3 DNA: TGCAGTGCTACCACAAACTCAGGGTCCCAAGGCTACACCTTC

D gene: TRBD1
J gene: TRBJ2-2
clone size: .
V gene: TRBV2
CDR3 protein: CASKGQGDTGELFF
CDR3 DNA: TGTGCCAGCAAGGGACAGGGCGACACCGGGGAGCTGTTTTTT

D gene: TRBD1
J gene: TRBJ1-6
clone size: many
V gene: TRBV12-3/TRBV12-4
CDR3 protein: CASSLTGQGSPLHF
CDR3 DNA: TGTGCCAGCAGTTTAACTGGACAGGGTTCACCCCTCCACTTT

D gene: .
J gene: TRBJ1-2
clone size: many
V gene: TRBV18
CDR3 protein: CASSPLENYGYTF
CDR3 DNA: TGTGCCAGCTCACCACTGGAAAACTATGGCTACACCTTC

D gene: TRBD1
J gene: TRBJ2-5
clone size: many
V gene: TRBV30
CDR3 protein: CAWSLGTGRVWQETQYF
CDR3 DNA: TGTGCCTGGAGTCTCGGGACAGGACGTGTGTGGCAAGAGACCCAGTACTTC

D gene: .
J gene: TRBJ1-1
clone size: .
V gene: TRBV6-2/TRBV6-3
CDR3 protein: CASSPTEGTEAFF
CDR3 DNA: TGTGCCAGCAGTCCAACTGAGGGCACTGAAGCTTTCTTT

D gene: .
J gene: TRBJ1-2
clone size: .
V gene: TRBV10-3
CDR3 protein: CATSTGGLYGYTF
CDR3 DNA: TGTGCCACTTCGACAGGAGGGCTCTATGGCTACACCTTC

D gene: .
J gene: TRBJ1-3
clone size: many
V gene: TRBV30
CDR3 protein: CAWSEGYGNTIYF
CDR3 DNA: TGTGCCTGGAGTGAAGGCTATGGAAACACCATATATTTT

D gene: .
J gene: TRBJ1-6
clone size: .
V gene: TRBV6-1
CDR3 protein: CASSTDYNSPLHF
CDR3 DNA: TGTGCCAGCAGCACCGACTATAATTCACCCCTCCACTTT

D gene: .
J gene: TRBJ1-1
clone size: once
V gene: TRBV7-3
CDR3 protein: CASSRLAGGRRSNTEAFF
CDR3 DNA: TGTGCCAGCAGCCGACTAGCGGGGGGGCGTCGAAGTAACACTGAAGCTTTCTTT

D gene: TRBD1
J gene: TRBJ1-5
clone size: many
V gene: TRBV5-5
CDR3 protein: CASSNDRDRVNQPQHF
CDR3 DNA: TGTGCCAGCAGCAACGACCGGGACAGGGTGAACCAGCCCCAGCATTTT

D gene: .
J gene: TRBJ1-1
clone size: .
V gene: TRBV6-9
CDR3 protein: CASSYQGITEAFF
CDR3 DNA: TGTGCCAGCAGTTATCAGGGGATCACTGAAGCTTTCTTT

D gene: .
J gene: TRBJ1-1
clone size: many
V gene: TRBV20-1
CDR3 protein: CSAETGDQTDTEAFF
CDR3 DNA: TGCAGTGCAGAAACGGGGGACCAAACGGACACTGAAGCTTTCTTT

D gene: .
J gene: TRBJ2-6
clone size: many
V gene: TRBV30
CDR3 protein: CAWDTSGANVLTF
CDR3 DNA: TGTGCCTGGGACACCTCTGGGGCCAACGTCCTGACTTTC

D gene: .
J gene: TRBJ2-4
clone size: many
V gene: TRBV20-1
CDR3 protein: CSAGSLDIQYF
CDR3 DNA: TGCAGTGCGGGGAGTCTGGACATTCAGTACTTC

D gene: .
J gene: TRBJ2-5
clone size: many
V gene: TRBV3-1
CDR3 protein: CASSPTGRSKETQYF
CDR3 DNA: TGTGCCAGCAGCCCAACAGGGCGGTCAAAAGAGACCCAGTACTTC

D gene: .
J gene: TRBJ2-7
clone size: many
V gene: TRBV20-1
CDR3 protein: CSAPWRRSSSYEQYF
CDR3 DNA: TGCAGTGCTCCTTGGCGCAGGTCGAGCTCCTACGAGCAGTACTTC

D gene: .
J gene: TRBJ2-7
clone size: .
V gene: TRBV5-6
CDR3 protein: CASSHRDSDYEQYF
CDR3 DNA: TGTGCCAGCAGCCACCGGGATTCAGACTACGAGCAGTACTTC

D gene: .
J gene: TRBJ1-1
clone size: many
V gene: TRBV2
CDR3 protein: CASRKAMNTEAFF
CDR3 DNA: TGTGCCAGCAGGAAGGCAATGAACACTGAAGCTTTCTTT

D gene: .
J gene: TRBJ1-2
clone size: many
V gene: TRBV7-2
CDR3 protein: CASSFRGSLYGYTF
CDR3 DNA: TGTGCCAGCAGCTTCAGGGGATCCCTCTATGGCTACACCTTC

D gene: TRBD1
J gene: TRBJ1-6
clone size: many
V gene: TRBV20-1
CDR3 protein: CSAKPETGADSPLHF
CDR3 DNA: TGCAGTGCTAAACCAGAGACAGGGGCAGATTCACCCCTCCACTTT

D gene: TRBD1
J gene: TRBJ1-5
clone size: .
V gene: TRBV7-9
CDR3 protein: CASSSYQGADQPQHF
CDR3 DNA: TGTGCCAGCAGCTCCTACCAGGGGGCAGATCAGCCCCAGCATTTT

D gene: TRBD1
J gene: TRBJ1-6
clone size: many
V gene: TRBV2
CDR3 protein: CASTADRGANSPLHF
CDR3 DNA: TGTGCCAGCACCGCTGACAGGGGCGCGAATTCACCCCTCCACTTT

D gene: .
J gene: TRBJ2-3
clone size: many
V gene: TRBV7-3
CDR3 protein: CASSLTSDTQYF
CDR3 DNA: TGTGCCAGCAGCTTAACGTCAGATACGCAGTATTTT

D gene: TRBD2
J gene: TRBJ2-1
clone size: many
V gene: TRBV6-2/TRBV6-3
CDR3 protein: CASTRDRDYLNEQFF
CDR3 DNA: TGTGCCAGCACAAGAGACCGGGACTACCTCAATGAGCAGTTCTTC

D gene: .
J gene: TRBJ2-1
clone size: .
V gene: TRBV9
CDR3 protein: CASSVEQGSYNEQFF
CDR3 DNA: TGTGCCAGCAGCGTAGAGCAGGGGTCCTACAATGAGCAGTTCTTC

D gene: .
J gene: TRBJ2-1
clone size: .
V gene: TRBV7-2
CDR3 protein: CASSLEGGVSYNEQFF
CDR3 DNA: TGTGCCAGCAGCTTAGAGGGTGGGGTCTCCTACAATGAGCAGTTCTTC

D gene: .
J gene: TRBJ2-5
clone size: .
V gene: TRBV7-8
CDR3 protein: CASSNKGLQSQETQYF
CDR3 DNA: TGTGCCAGCAGCAATAAAGGTCTCCAGAGCCAAGAGACCCAGTACTTC

D gene: .
J gene: TRBJ1-1
clone size: few
V gene: TRBV6-5
CDR3 protein: CASSWTALNTEAFF
CDR3 DNA: TGTGCCAGCAGTTGGACGGCCTTGAACACTGAAGCTTTCTTT

D gene: TRBD2
J gene: TRBJ2-3
clone size: few
V gene: TRBV7-3
CDR3 protein: CASSSPIAGGQDTQYF
CDR3 DNA: TGTGCCAGCAGCTCCCCAATAGCGGGGGGGCAAGATACGCAGTATTTT

D gene: TRBD1
J gene: TRBJ1-1
clone size: .
V gene: TRBV25-1
CDR3 protein: CASSESGGAFF
CDR3 DNA: TGTGCCAGCAGTGAATCAGGGGGAGCTTTCTTT